The 27 T cell receptor beta chains below come from one sample, sequenced in a study of blood T cell repertoires in COVID-19. Generated by immunoSEQ multiplex PCR, the TCRdb table keeps only in-frame clones and is missing some. In the table there are over 130,000 clones, roughly 88% of which are singletons. Sequenced input: peripheral blood. These receptors were taken from a man aged 60 to 69 with active or convalescent COVID-19.

A word on this clone: The sample holds other DNA sequences that translate to the same CDR3. This rearrangement joins TRBV28 to TRBJ1-2; D is perhaps TRBD1 (5 bases). The CDR3 loop spans 12 amino acids. V gave up 3 bases and J gave up 7 bases, with 9 bases separating them. Germline CDR1 reads MDHEN; CDR2 reads SYDVKM. The CDR3 spells CASSLLTVGYTF. The CDR3 bases are TGTGCCAGCAGTTTGTTGACAGTTGGCTACACCTTC.

The chain is built from TRBV5-6 and TRBJ1-1, with a weak D call TRBD1 (5 bases). V was pared by 0 bases and J by 0 bases, with 6 bases between. Germline lookup yields CDR1 SGHDT and CDR2 YYEEEE. The CDR3 is made up of 14 amino acids. The CDR3 region is CASSLVQVNTEAFF. The DNA of the CDR3 is TGTGCCAGCAGCTTGGTACAGGTGAACACTGAAGCTTTCTTT. Using reference TRBV5-6 and TRBJ1-1 for the parts outside the CDR3, the full variable domain is DAGVTQSPTHLIKTRGQQVTLRCSPKSGHDTVSWYQQALGQGPQFIFQYYEEEERQRGNFPDRFSGHQFPNYSSELNVNALLLGDSALYLCASSLVQVNTEAFFGQGTRLTVV.

CDR3 DNA sequence: TGTGCCACCAGCAGAGCGACAGGCTCCCGGACCAGGTACTTC. It encodes CATSRATGSRTRYF. This chain joins TRBV15 and TRBJ2-7; TRBD1 is a possible D gene (6 bases). The CDR3 has 14 amino acids. CDR1 LNHNV and CDR2 YYDKDF come from the germline V gene (reference sequence). V lost 1 base and J 12 bases, leaving 19 bases between the germline ends.

The chain combines TRBV7-2 with TRBJ2-7, with 9 bases that match TRBD2. This CDR3 region has 15 residues. Trimming cost V 4 bases and J 7 bases; bases outside gene matches: 11. CDR1 is SGHTA and CDR2 is FQGNSA in the germline V gene. CDR3 coding DNA: TGTGCCAGCAGCTCCATCGGTAGCGGGAGAAAAGAGCAGTACTTC. As protein: CASSSIGSGRKEQYF.

This clone was counted once. The chain couples TRBV11-2 to TRBJ1-4; the match to TRBD1 covers 10 bases. Per the germline V gene, CDR1 is SGHAT and CDR2 is FQNNGV. The CDR3 sequence is 14 residues long. J lost 5 bases, V lost 3 bases, and 0 bases had no gene match. CDR3 sequence reads: CASSLGQGNEKLFF. The CDR3 DNA sequence: TGTGCCAGCAGCTTGGGACAGGGGAATGAAAAACTGTTTTTT.

The rearrangement uses TRBV6-5 and TRBJ1-1; TRBD1 agrees at 8 bases. V lost 6 bases, J lost 3 bases, and 6 bases stayed unmatched. CDR3 length: 14 residues. The germline V gene encodes CDR1 MNHEY and CDR2 SVGAGI. The DNA for the CDR3 is TGTGCCAGCAGACGGACAGGGAGGGACACTGAAGCTTTCTTT. Translation gives CASRRTGRDTEAFF.

The V gene is TRBV28, the J gene TRBJ1-5; 7 bases line up with TRBD1. CDR3 length equals 15 residues. V trimming: 5 bases; J trimming: 2 bases; junction bases outside the gene matches: 6. The germline V gene encodes CDR1 MDHEN and CDR2 SYDVKM. The CDR3 reads CASSLGGGGNQPQHF. DNA for the CDR3: TGTGCCAGCAGTCTCGGAGGGGGCGGCAATCAGCCCCAGCATTTT.

The J gene is TRBJ2-4, the V gene TRBV6-2 or TRBV6-3, with D uncertain. Germline CDR1 reads MNHEY; CDR2 reads SVGEGT. With 5 bases removed from V and 3 bases from J, the gap between germline ends came to 14 bases. This CDR3 is built from 15 residues. The DNA of the CDR3 is TGTGCCAGCAGTCCCGACGGAGTCTTCAAAAACATTCAGTACTTC. Residues: CASSPDGVFKNIQYF.

The rearrangement joins TRBV5-6 to TRBJ2-1, with 13 bases fitting TRBD2. The V gene end was trimmed by 2 bases and the J gene end by 4 bases; junction bases not matched to a gene: 9. This CDR3 region has 18 residues. Germline V gene sequence: CDR1 SGHDT, CDR2 YYEEEE. The CDR3 nucleotides read TGTGCCAGCAGCTTTACTAGCGGGAGGGCCATAAAATACAATGAGCAGTTCTTC. Encoded protein: CASSFTSGRAIKYNEQFF.

This chain uses TRBV4-2 with TRBJ1-4; 7 nucleotides match TRBD1. V lost 1 base and J lost 7; bases outside the gene matches: 15. Germline-derived CDR1 and CDR2 are LGHNA and YNFKEQ. This CDR3 spans 18 amino acids. DNA of the CDR3: TGTGCCAGCAGCCAAGGACTAAGACAGGGTCTGTCGGGTGAAAAACTGTTTTTT. It yields the protein CASSQGLRQGLSGEKLFF.

CDR3 region: CASSQPLGRELAGELFF. For the CDR3, the DNA is TGTGCCAGCAGCCAGCCGTTGGGGCGGGAGCTCGCCGGGGAGCTGTTTTTT. The chain joins TRBV28 to TRBJ2-2; TRBD2 agrees at 7 bases. With 6 bases clipped from V and 6 bases from J, the junction kept 16 bases outside the gene matches. The CDR3 covers 17 residues. Germline CDR1 MDHEN, CDR2 SYDVKM.

Regarding this clone: With a much larger clone just one base away, this may be a read error. The sample has other DNA sequences that encode this CDR3 too. The V and J genes are TRBV2 and TRBJ1-4; D is unclear. Trimming stripped 4 bases from V and 0 bases from J, with 9 bases between. The V gene's germline CDR1 is SNHLY and CDR2 FYNNEI. The CDR3 has 15 amino acids. The CDR3: CASSGDTSTNEKLFF. The CDR3 region has the DNA TGTGCCAGCAGTGGAGACACCTCAACTAATGAAAAACTGTTTTTT.

The chain is built from TRBV6-5 and TRBJ2-3; 8 bases are shared with TRBD2. V was pared by 2 bases and J by 3 bases, with 4 bases of the junction left unmatched. The germline V gene has CDR1 MNHEY and CDR2 SVGAGI. This CDR3 is 15 amino acids long. The CDR3 protein is CASSYGGGRTDTQYF. The CDR3 bases are TGTGCCAGCAGTTACGGGGGCGGGAGGACAGATACGCAGTATTTT.

This sequence joins TRBV4-3 and TRBJ1-1, with D possibly TRBD1 on 6 matching bases. The CDR3 loop spans 18 amino acids. The V gene lost 1 base and the J gene lost 0 bases, with 18 bases spanning the gap. Germline CDR1 and CDR2: LGHNA and YSLEER. CDR3 region: CASSQAGGASWMNTEAFF. In DNA, the CDR3 is TGCGCCAGCAGCCAAGCTGGGGGCGCCAGTTGGATGAACACTGAAGCTTTCTTT.

The rearrangement uses TRBV5-4 and TRBJ1-2; 8 bases align to TRBD1. The CDR3 totals 14 residues. Germline V lookup: CDR1 SGHNT, CDR2 YYREEE (reference sequence). V gave up 4 bases and J gave up 3 bases; unmatched junction bases: 5. The CDR3 nucleotides read TGTGCCAGCAGCCTAACGGGACAGGACTATGGCTACACCTTC. Protein product: CASSLTGQDYGYTF.

J is TRBJ1-1 and V is TRBV15; D is uncertain. CDR3 size: 13 residues. V was pared by 1 base and J by 11 bases, with 14 bases between. The germline V gene encodes CDR1 LNHNV and CDR2 YYDKDF (reference sequence). The CDR3 here is CATSRGGEKEAFF. CDR3 nucleotide sequence: TGTGCCACCAGCAGAGGAGGAGAAAAGGAGGCTTTCTTT.

In the case of this clone: The sample contains more than one DNA sequence encoding this CDR3. The J gene is TRBJ2-2, the V gene TRBV24-1; TRBD1 agrees at 11 bases. This CDR3 comprises 16 residues. The ends lost 3 bases at V and 5 bases at J; junction bases unmatched: 4. Germline lookup yields CDR1 KGHDR and CDR2 SFDVKD. The CDR3 here is CATSDPGTGGTGELFF. For the CDR3, the DNA is TGTGCCACCAGTGATCCCGGGACAGGGGGGACCGGGGAGCTGTTTTTT.

The chain is built from TRBV19 and TRBJ2-4, with a weak D call TRBD1 (6 bases). Trimming took off 4 bases at V and 8 bases at J, with 12 bases between the two ends. CDR3 length: 13 amino acids. The germline gives CDR1 LNHDA, CDR2 SQIVND (reference sequence). CDR3 protein: CASSNRAKDIQYF. In DNA form, the CDR3 reads TGTGCCAGTAGTAACAGGGCCAAGGACATTCAGTACTTC.

The V and J genes are TRBV20-1 and TRBJ1-1; no reliable D call. The germline V gene has CDR1 DFQATT and CDR2 SNEGSKA (reference sequence). CDR3 length: 11 amino acids. V was trimmed by 2 bases and J by 8 bases, leaving 9 bases between them. The CDR3 DNA reads TGCAGTGCTAGACCAGTGTTCGAAGCTTTCTTT. The encoded protein is CSARPVFEAFF.

This chain connects TRBV7-9 to TRBJ2-4; the D is unclear. Germline V gene lookup returns CDR1 SEHNR and CDR2 FQNEAQ (reference sequence). V lost 2 bases, J lost 8 bases, and 13 bases lay in between. The CDR3 has 14 residues. The CDR3 nucleotides read TGTGCCAGCAGCTTAAGCACGTCTCGGGACATTCAGTACTTC. Translating it yields CASSLSTSRDIQYF.

The CDR3 reads CATSRDLVAQETQYF. In DNA, the CDR3 is TGTGCCACCAGCAGAGATCTGGTAGCCCAAGAGACCCAGTACTTC. J is TRBJ2-5 and V is TRBV15, with no clear D. CDR3 length: 15 residues. Germline V CDR1 and CDR2: LNHNV, YYDKDF (reference sequence). Trimming pared 0 bases from V and 1 base from J, leaving 9 bases between.

The gene calls are TRBV5-3 and TRBJ1-2; 7 nucleotides align to TRBD1. TRBV5-3 is recorded as an ORF, its role being uncertain. The CDR3 spans 15 residues. V was pared by 3 bases and J by 6 bases, with 11 bases of the junction left unmatched. The CDR3 here is CARSWPQGQGDGYTF. CDR3 sequence (DNA): TGTGCCAGAAGCTGGCCTCAAGGGCAGGGGGATGGCTACACCTTC.

V and J are TRBV11-3 and TRBJ2-5; 8 bases map to TRBD2. The CDR3 sequence is 15 residues long. The ends lost 6 bases at V and 2 bases at J; junction bases unmatched: 8. Germline assignment: CDR1 SGHNT and CDR2 YENEEA. The CDR3 protein is CASSAAGGGQETQYF. The CDR3 DNA is TGTGCCAGCAGTGCTGCGGGAGGTGGGCAAGAGACCCAGTACTTC. Variable domain in full (rest from reference TRBV11-3 and TRBJ2-5): EAGVVQSPRYKIIEKKQPVAFWCNPISGHNTLYWYLQNLGQGPELLIRYENEEAVDDSQLPKDRFSAERLKGVDSTLKIQPAELGDSAVYLCASSAAGGGQETQYFGPGTRLLVL.

This CDR3 is CASSAGWDNEQFF. The CDR3 DNA reads as TGCGCCAGCTCCGCAGGGTGGGACAATGAGCAGTTCTTC. The chain is built from TRBV5-1 and TRBJ2-1, with D perhaps matching TRBD1 (5 bases). The CDR3 is made up of 13 amino acids. Germline-derived CDR1 and CDR2 are SGHRS and YFSETQ. Trimming left V 7 bases short and J 5 bases short, with 13 bases between. Combining the CDR3 with reference TRBV5-1 and TRBJ2-1 gives the whole variable domain KAGVTQTPRYLIKTRGQQVTLSCSPISGHRSVSWYQQTPGQGLQFLFEYFSETQRNKGNFPGRFSGRQFSNSRSEMNVSTLELGDSALYLCASSAGWDNEQFFGPGTRLTVL.

V gene TRBV7-2 combines with J gene TRBJ1-6; TRBD1 agrees at 11 bases. CDR3 length equals 14 residues. Per the germline V gene, CDR1 is SGHTA and CDR2 is FQGNSA. Germline trimming cut 5 bases from V and 16 bases from J; bases unmatched to any gene: 10. The CDR3 region is CASSPSGTGGLLHF. The CDR3 region has the DNA TGTGCCAGCAGCCCCTCCGGGACAGGGGGTTTACTCCACTTT. Combining the CDR3 with reference TRBV7-2 and TRBJ1-6 gives the whole variable domain GAGVSQSPSNKVTEKGKDVELRCDPISGHTALYWYRQSLGQGLEFLIYFQGNSAPDKSGLPSDRFSAERTGGSVSTLTIQRTQQEDSAVYLCASSPSGTGGLLHFGNGTRLTVT.

The chain employs TRBV2 and TRBJ2-3; no reliable D call. Trimming cost V 3 bases and J 10 bases, with 8 bases left between them. The CDR3 sequence is 11 residues long. Per the germline V gene, CDR1 is SNHLY and CDR2 is FYNNEI. CDR3 DNA: TGTGCCAGCAGTGACTCTTTTGCGCAGTATTTT. Translation gives CASSDSFAQYF.

V and J are TRBV27 and TRBJ2-7, with 8 bases that match TRBD1. The CDR3 is made up of 15 amino acids. The V gene's germline CDR1 is MNHEY and CDR2 SMNVEV (reference sequence). Trimming cost V 6 bases and J 5 bases; bases outside gene matches: 12. In DNA form, the CDR3 reads TGTGCCAGCAGACCCGGACAGGGTTTATTCGACGAGCAGTACTTC. This gives the protein CASRPGQGLFDEQYF.